This record covers a single T cell receptor (beta chain). Its cognate antigen is unknown. A read error may be the cause here, since a much bigger clone is one base away. Alongside a J-beta primer mix, a sample-barcoded 5' primer served in a second PCR lasting 7 to 11 cycles. From the 5' RACE reads, TCRdb called clonotypes with MiXCR, one entry per CDR3 protein. The sample holds fewer than 750,000 distinct CDR3 sequences; about 51% are singletons and the top ten take roughly 13%. The data were taken from a study of blood T cells in healthy people across ages. Notes on the study in general: Older age went with lower TCR beta diversity per million T cells, in a roughly linear way.

The CDR3 sequence is 12 residues long. Germline assignment: CDR1 ENHRY and CDR2 SYGVKD. Trimming took off 4 bases at V and 13 bases at J, with 14 bases between the two ends. Sample donors were healthy Caucasian individuals that came from Russia, aged roughly 6 to 100. The V call is TRBV10-3, the J call TRBJ2-1; D unclear. This sequence originates from an elderly woman in good health. Sequencing was carried out using blood. The CDR3 DNA sequence: TGTGCCATCAGTGCAGAGCGTGAGACCCAGTTCTTC. Amino acid sequence: CAISAERETQFF.